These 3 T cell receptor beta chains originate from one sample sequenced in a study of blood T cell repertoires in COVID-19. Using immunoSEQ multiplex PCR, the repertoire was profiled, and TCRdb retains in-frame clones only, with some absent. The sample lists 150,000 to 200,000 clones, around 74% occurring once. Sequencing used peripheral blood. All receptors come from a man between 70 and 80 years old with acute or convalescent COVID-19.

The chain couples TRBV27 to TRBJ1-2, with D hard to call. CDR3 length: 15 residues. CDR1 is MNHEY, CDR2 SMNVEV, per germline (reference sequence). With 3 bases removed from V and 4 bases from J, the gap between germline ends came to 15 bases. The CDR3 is CASSFSRFNFYGYTF. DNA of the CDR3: TGTGCCAGCAGTTTTTCCAGATTTAATTTCTATGGCTACACCTTC.

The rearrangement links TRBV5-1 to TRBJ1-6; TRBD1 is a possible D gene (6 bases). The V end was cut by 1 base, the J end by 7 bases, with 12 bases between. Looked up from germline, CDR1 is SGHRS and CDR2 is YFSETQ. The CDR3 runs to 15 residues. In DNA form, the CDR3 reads TGCGCCAGCAGCTTGCTGGGGGCTGTAAATTCACCCCTCCACTTT. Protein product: CASSLLGAVNSPLHF. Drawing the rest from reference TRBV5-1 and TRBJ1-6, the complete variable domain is KAGVTQTPRYLIKTRGQQVTLSCSPISGHRSVSWYQQTPGQGLQFLFEYFSETQRNKGNFPGRFSGRQFSNSRSEMNVSTLELGDSALYLCASSLLGAVNSPLHFGNGTRLTVT.

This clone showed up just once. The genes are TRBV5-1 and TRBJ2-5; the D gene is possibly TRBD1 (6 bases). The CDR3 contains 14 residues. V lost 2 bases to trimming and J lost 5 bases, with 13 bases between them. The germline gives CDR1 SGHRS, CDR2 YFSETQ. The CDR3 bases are TGCGCCAGCAGCTTCCAGGGGTTTGGGGAGACCCAGTACTTC. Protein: CASSFQGFGETQYF.